A selection of T cell receptor beta chains follows, all from one sample in a study of response to subunit inactivated influenza vaccine. TCRdb reanalysed the RT-PCR reads using MiXCR and keeps one entry per CDR3 protein. The sample has approximately 500,000 distinct CDR3 sequences, approximately 13% seen once; the top ten hold over 10%. Sequencing used PBMCs from blood, obtained more than 35 days after vaccination. These receptors were taken from a man in his forties or fifties who received an inactivated influenza vaccine. The CDR3 runs from the conserved cysteine through the conserved F or W. D genes are given only for firm matches. Size tells how often a clone was seen (once, few, many) or the class of an expanded clone, and some rows leave it out.

v_call: TRBV9
j_call: TRBJ1-1
clone_size: -
d_call: -
cdr3_nt: TGTGCCAGCAGCGAGGTAGCCACAGGTCACACTGAAGCTTTCTTT
cdr3_aa: CASSEVATGHTEAFF

v_call: TRBV6-2/TRBV6-3
j_call: TRBJ2-7
clone_size: -
d_call: TRBD1
cdr3_nt: TGTGCCAGCAATACGGGACAGGGGGCGAGGGAGCAGTACTTC
cdr3_aa: CASNTGQGAREQYF

v_call: TRBV7-2
j_call: TRBJ1-2
clone_size: -
d_call: -
cdr3_nt: TGTGCCAGCAGTAAAGAGAACAGGGCATATGGCTACACCTTC
cdr3_aa: CASSKENRAYGYTF

v_call: TRBV9
j_call: TRBJ2-1
clone_size: -
d_call: TRBD2
cdr3_nt: TGTGCCAGCACCCTGGGACTAGCGACTGAGCAGTTCTTC
cdr3_aa: CASTLGLATEQFF

v_call: TRBV6-1
j_call: TRBJ2-7
clone_size: -
d_call: -
cdr3_nt: TGTGCCGGACGGGCTCCATCCTACGAGCAGTACTTC
cdr3_aa: CAGRAPSYEQYF

v_call: TRBV5-5
j_call: TRBJ1-5
clone_size: -
d_call: TRBD1
cdr3_nt: TGTGCCAGCAGCCTGACAGGGGGGCCCGAGCCCCAGCATTTT
cdr3_aa: CASSLTGGPEPQHF

v_call: TRBV5-1
j_call: TRBJ1-2
clone_size: -
d_call: -
cdr3_nt: TGCGCCAGCAGCTTGGAGTCACCTAACTATGGCTACACCTTC
cdr3_aa: CASSLESPNYGYTF

v_call: TRBV4-1
j_call: TRBJ2-1
clone_size: few
d_call: -
cdr3_nt: TGCGCCAGCAGCCAAGGGACCACCGGGGCGGATGAGCAGTTCTTC
cdr3_aa: CASSQGTTGADEQFF

v_call: TRBV28
j_call: TRBJ2-7
clone_size: few
d_call: -
cdr3_nt: TGTGCCAGCAGTTTCCCCACGGATTTATCTTTAGTTTACGAGCAGTACTTC
cdr3_aa: CASSFPTDLSLVYEQYF

v_call: TRBV4-2
j_call: TRBJ2-7
clone_size: few
d_call: TRBD2
cdr3_nt: TGTGCCAGCAGCCCTACAGCGGGAGAAATATACGAGCAGTACTTC
cdr3_aa: CASSPTAGEIYEQYF

v_call: TRBV14
j_call: TRBJ2-1
clone_size: once
d_call: -
cdr3_nt: TGTGCCAGCAGCCAAGTTCTAGCGCGGAGGGGTAATGAGCAGTTCTTC
cdr3_aa: CASSQVLARRGNEQFF

v_call: TRBV28
j_call: TRBJ2-7
clone_size: -
d_call: -
cdr3_nt: TGTGCCAGCACCTCGGGTTGGGGCAGCAATTACGAGCAGTACTTC
cdr3_aa: CASTSGWGSNYEQYF

v_call: TRBV7-9
j_call: TRBJ1-1
clone_size: -
d_call: TRBD1
cdr3_nt: TGTGCCAGCAGCGCGGGACAGCGGAACACTGAAGCTTTCTTT
cdr3_aa: CASSAGQRNTEAFF

v_call: TRBV7-9
j_call: TRBJ2-2
clone_size: few
d_call: -
cdr3_nt: TGTGCCAGCAGCACAGGACTAGGGGGCACCGGGGAGCTGTTTTTT
cdr3_aa: CASSTGLGGTGELFF

v_call: TRBV24-1
j_call: TRBJ2-1
clone_size: few
d_call: TRBD2
cdr3_nt: TGTGCCACCAGTGATCATACTAGCGGGAGGGGAGGCAATGAGCAGTTCTTC
cdr3_aa: CATSDHTSGRGGNEQFF

v_call: TRBV24-1
j_call: TRBJ2-3
clone_size: -
d_call: -
cdr3_nt: TGTGCCACCAGTGATGACTGGGGAACAAGCACAGATACGCAGTATTTT
cdr3_aa: CATSDDWGTSTDTQYF

v_call: TRBV20-1
j_call: TRBJ2-3
clone_size: few
d_call: -
cdr3_nt: TGCAGTGCTACCGGGACACGTACAGATACGCAGTATTTT
cdr3_aa: CSATGTRTDTQYF

v_call: TRBV4-2
j_call: TRBJ2-2
clone_size: few
d_call: -
cdr3_nt: TGTGCCAGCAGCGGAGGGCCTGGGGAGGACGGGGAGCTGTTTTTT
cdr3_aa: CASSGGPGEDGELFF

v_call: TRBV29-1
j_call: TRBJ2-5
clone_size: -
d_call: TRBD2
cdr3_nt: TGCAGCGTTGAAGGGTTAGCGGGCCTCCAAGAGACCCAGTACTTC
cdr3_aa: CSVEGLAGLQETQYF

v_call: TRBV5-1
j_call: TRBJ2-1
clone_size: -
d_call: -
cdr3_nt: TGCGCCAGCAGCTTGCTAGGGGGTGGTCCGGATGAGCAGTTCTTC
cdr3_aa: CASSLLGGGPDEQFF

v_call: TRBV9
j_call: TRBJ2-3
clone_size: -
d_call: TRBD2
cdr3_nt: TGTGCCAGCAGCGGGTCCGGGACTAGCGTCATCGATACGCAGTATTTT
cdr3_aa: CASSGSGTSVIDTQYF

v_call: TRBV7-8
j_call: TRBJ2-7
clone_size: few
d_call: TRBD2
cdr3_nt: TGTGCCAGCAGTTTACTAGCGGCGGCGGACGAGCAGTACTTC
cdr3_aa: CASSLLAAADEQYF

v_call: TRBV6-1
j_call: TRBJ2-1
clone_size: many
d_call: TRBD1
cdr3_nt: TGTGCCAGCAGTATGAACAGGGGACGCTCCTACAATGAGCAGTTCTTC
cdr3_aa: CASSMNRGRSYNEQFF

v_call: TRBV4-2
j_call: TRBJ2-3
clone_size: -
d_call: -
cdr3_nt: TGTGCCAGCAGCCAAGGAGGACAGACTAGCACAGATACGCAGTATTTT
cdr3_aa: CASSQGGQTSTDTQYF

v_call: TRBV20-1
j_call: TRBJ2-1
clone_size: few
d_call: -
cdr3_nt: TGCAGTGCTTCTGCGGGTGGGACCTTGGGCAATGAGCAGTTCTTC
cdr3_aa: CSASAGGTLGNEQFF

v_call: TRBV7-2
j_call: TRBJ2-1
clone_size: -
d_call: TRBD1
cdr3_nt: TGTGCCAGCAGCTCTAGGGGGGGACAGGGACAGTTCTTC
cdr3_aa: CASSSRGGQGQFF

v_call: TRBV20-1
j_call: TRBJ1-1
clone_size: many
d_call: TRBD1
cdr3_nt: TGCAGTGCTAGAGCAGGGGACAGGGGGGACACTGAAGCTTTCTTT
cdr3_aa: CSARAGDRGDTEAFF

v_call: TRBV6-1
j_call: TRBJ2-1
clone_size: -
d_call: -
cdr3_nt: TGTGCCAGCAGTGACAGACACAACCCGGGCTCCTACAATGAGCAGTTCTTC
cdr3_aa: CASSDRHNPGSYNEQFF

v_call: TRBV5-6
j_call: TRBJ1-6
clone_size: -
d_call: -
cdr3_nt: TGTGCCAGCAGCTTGACAGAGGGTGATTCACCCCTCCACTTT
cdr3_aa: CASSLTEGDSPLHF

v_call: TRBV7-2
j_call: TRBJ2-1
clone_size: -
d_call: -
cdr3_nt: TGTGCCAGCCGCCTTGGCAGGGAGACCTACAATGAGCAGTTCTTC
cdr3_aa: CASRLGRETYNEQFF

v_call: TRBV9
j_call: TRBJ1-4
clone_size: few
d_call: TRBD1
cdr3_nt: TGTGCCAGCAGCGCTCGGGGAGACAGGGTGGGTGAAAAACTGTTTTTT
cdr3_aa: CASSARGDRVGEKLFF